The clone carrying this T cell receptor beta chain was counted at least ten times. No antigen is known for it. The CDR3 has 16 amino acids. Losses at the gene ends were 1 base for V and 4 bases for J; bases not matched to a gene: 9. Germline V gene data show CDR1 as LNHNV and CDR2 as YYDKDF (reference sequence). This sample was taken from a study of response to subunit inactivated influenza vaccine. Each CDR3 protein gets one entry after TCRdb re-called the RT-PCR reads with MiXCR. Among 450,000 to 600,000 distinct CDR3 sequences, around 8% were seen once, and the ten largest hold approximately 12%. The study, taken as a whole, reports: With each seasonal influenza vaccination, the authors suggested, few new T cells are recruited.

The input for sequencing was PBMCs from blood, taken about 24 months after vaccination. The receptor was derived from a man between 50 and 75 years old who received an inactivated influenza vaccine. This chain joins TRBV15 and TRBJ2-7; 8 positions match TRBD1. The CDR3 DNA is TGTGCCACCAGCAGAGTTTTTCGGGACAGGAGTTACGAGCAGTACTTC. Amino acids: CATSRVFRDRSYEQYF.